This T cell receptor (beta chain) derives from a study of T-cell memory formation after mild COVID-19. Study background: TCR clusters mostly belonged to single donors.

Overall study findings and caveats: The appearance of some responding clones in pre-infection memory suggested that cross-reactive memory joined. A second wave expanding day 15 to 37 was CD4+-biased; contracting clones were balanced.

In the case of this clonotype: Its specificity is not known.

Employing constant-segment primers, 5'RACE generated TCR alpha and TCR beta cDNA libraries bearing sample barcodes and UMIs. TCRdb called the 5' RACE reads again in MiXCR, with one record for every CDR3 protein. The table has around 200,000 distinct CDR3 sequences, over 20% seen once. CDR3 length: 16 residues. Looked up from germline, CDR1 is SEHNR and CDR2 is FQNEAQ (reference sequence). The junction had 9 bases not matched to a gene; V was cut back by 0 bases and J by 9 bases. Sequenced material: PBMCs or a T cell subset sorted from them (not recorded which). The J gene is TRBJ2-1, the V gene TRBV7-9, with 9 bases matching TRBD2. The TCR was taken from an adult woman who had mild COVID-19 (a few samples of this study predate the infection). Cell type and time point are not known. The CDR3 sequence is CASSLAGAGGGGEQFF. CDR3 nucleotide sequence: TGTGCCAGCAGCTTAGCTGGAGCGGGAGGCGGTGGTGAGCAGTTCTTC. The full variable domain, its missing parts supplied by reference TRBV7-9 and TRBJ2-1, is DTGVSQNPRHKITKRGQNVTFRCDPISEHNRLYWYRQTLGQGPEFLTYFQNEAQLEKSRLLSDRFSAERPKGSFSTLEIQRTEQGDSAMYLCASSLAGAGGGGEQFFGPGTRLTVL.